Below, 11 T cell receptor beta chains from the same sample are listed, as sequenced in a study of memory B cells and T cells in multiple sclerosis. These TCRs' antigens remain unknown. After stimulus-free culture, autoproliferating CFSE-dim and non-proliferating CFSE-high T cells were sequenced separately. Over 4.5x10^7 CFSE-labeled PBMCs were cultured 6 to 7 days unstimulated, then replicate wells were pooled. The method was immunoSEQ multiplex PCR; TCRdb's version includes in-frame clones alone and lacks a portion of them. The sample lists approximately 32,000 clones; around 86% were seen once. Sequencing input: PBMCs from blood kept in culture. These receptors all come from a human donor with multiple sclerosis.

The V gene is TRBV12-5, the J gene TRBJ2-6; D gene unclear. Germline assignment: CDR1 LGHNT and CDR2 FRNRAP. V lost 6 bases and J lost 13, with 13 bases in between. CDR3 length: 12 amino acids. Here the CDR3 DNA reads TGTGCTAGTGGCCCCGTTTCCCAAGTCCTGACTTTC. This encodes CASGPVSQVLTF.

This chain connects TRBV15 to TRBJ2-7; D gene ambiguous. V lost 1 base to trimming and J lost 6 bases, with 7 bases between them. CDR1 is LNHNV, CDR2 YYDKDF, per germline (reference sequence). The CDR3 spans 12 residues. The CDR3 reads CATSRADTEQYF. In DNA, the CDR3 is TGTGCCACCAGCAGAGCTGACACCGAGCAGTACTTC.

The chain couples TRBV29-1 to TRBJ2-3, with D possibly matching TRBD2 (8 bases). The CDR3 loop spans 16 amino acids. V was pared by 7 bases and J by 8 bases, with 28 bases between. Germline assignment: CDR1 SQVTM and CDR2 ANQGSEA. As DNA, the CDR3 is TGCAGCGCCCCCCCTATTAGCGGGACAGCCTTCGGTACGCAGTATTTT. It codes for CSAPPISGTAFGTQYF.

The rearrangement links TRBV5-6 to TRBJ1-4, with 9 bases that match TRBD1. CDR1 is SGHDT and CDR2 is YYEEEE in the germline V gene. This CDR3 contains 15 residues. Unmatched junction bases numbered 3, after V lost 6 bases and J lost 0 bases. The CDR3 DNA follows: TGTGCCAGCACCGGACAGGGGACAACTAATGAAAAACTGTTTTTT. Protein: CASTGQGTTNEKLFF.

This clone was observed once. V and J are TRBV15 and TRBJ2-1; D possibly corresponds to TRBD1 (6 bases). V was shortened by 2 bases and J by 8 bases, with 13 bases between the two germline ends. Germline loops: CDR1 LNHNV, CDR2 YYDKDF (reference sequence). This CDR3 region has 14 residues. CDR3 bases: TGTGCCACCAGCAGACGGACAGTGGCCTATGAGCAGTTCTTC. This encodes CATSRRTVAYEQFF.

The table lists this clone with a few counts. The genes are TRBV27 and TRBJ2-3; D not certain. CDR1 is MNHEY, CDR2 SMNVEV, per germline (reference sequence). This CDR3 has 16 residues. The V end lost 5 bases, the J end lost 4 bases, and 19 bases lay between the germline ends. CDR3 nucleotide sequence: TGTGCCAGCAGTGCTTCGTGGCAAATCGTATCAGATACGCAGTATTTT. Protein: CASSASWQIVSDTQYF.

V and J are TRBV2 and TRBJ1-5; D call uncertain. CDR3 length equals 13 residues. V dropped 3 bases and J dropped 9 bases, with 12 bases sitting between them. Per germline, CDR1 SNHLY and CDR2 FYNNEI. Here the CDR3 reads CASSDGPKGPQHF. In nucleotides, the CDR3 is TGTGCCAGCAGTGATGGCCCCAAGGGGCCCCAGCATTTT. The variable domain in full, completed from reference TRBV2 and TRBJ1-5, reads EPEVTQTPSHQVTQMGQEVILRCVPISNHLYFYWYRQILGQKVEFLVSFYNNEISEKSEIFDDQFSVERPDGSNFTLKIRSTKLEDSAMYFCASSDGPKGPQHFGDGTRLSIL.

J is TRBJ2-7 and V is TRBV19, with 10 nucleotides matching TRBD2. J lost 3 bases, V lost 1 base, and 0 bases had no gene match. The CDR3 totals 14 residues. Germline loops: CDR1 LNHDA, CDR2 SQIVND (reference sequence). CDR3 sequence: CASSIGTSGYEQYF. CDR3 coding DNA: TGTGCCAGTAGTATAGGGACTAGCGGCTACGAGCAGTACTTC. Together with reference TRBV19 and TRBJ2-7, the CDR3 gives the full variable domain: DGGITQSPKYLFRKEGQNVTLSCEQNLNHDAMYWYRQDPGQGLRLIYYSQIVNDFQKGDIAEGYSVSREKKESFPLTVTSAQKNPTAFYLCASSIGTSGYEQYFGPGTRLTVT.

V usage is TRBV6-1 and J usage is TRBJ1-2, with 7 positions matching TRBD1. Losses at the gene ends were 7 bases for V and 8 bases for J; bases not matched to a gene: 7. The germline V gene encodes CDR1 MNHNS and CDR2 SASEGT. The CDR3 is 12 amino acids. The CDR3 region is CASKQGPEGYTF. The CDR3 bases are TGTGCCAGCAAACAGGGGCCGGAGGGCTACACCTTC.

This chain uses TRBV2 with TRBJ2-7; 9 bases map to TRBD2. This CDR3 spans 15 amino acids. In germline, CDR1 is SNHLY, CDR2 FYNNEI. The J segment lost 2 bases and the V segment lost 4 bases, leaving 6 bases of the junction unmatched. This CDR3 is CASSGLAGRPYEQYF. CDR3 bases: TGTGCCAGCAGTGGCCTAGCGGGGCGACCCTACGAGCAGTACTTC.

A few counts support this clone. CDR3 coding DNA: TGTGCCAGCAGTGAAGGGGCAGGAGGCTATGGAGATGAAGCTTTCTTT. This translates into CASSEGAGGYGDEAFF. V gene TRBV6-1 combines with J gene TRBJ1-1, with no clear D. V was clipped by 1 base and J by 7 bases, with 19 bases between them. Germline V gives CDR1 MNHNS, CDR2 SASEGT. The CDR3 has 16 amino acids.